Below, 16 T cell receptor beta chains from the same sample are listed, as sequenced in a study of CD8 T cells in Susac syndrome. An input of roughly 0.5 to 1 ug of RNA was subjected to reverse transcription using random hexamers. A single record per CDR3 protein comes from TCRdb applying MiXCR to the immunoSEQ multiplex PCR reads. The sample carries around 180,000 distinct CDR3 sequences, 85% to 95% recorded once. Sequenced material: CD8+ T cells from PBMCs. The origin of the receptors is a human donor with multiple sclerosis.

This clonotype was seen a single time. This chain uses TRBV12-3 or TRBV12-4 with TRBJ2-1, with TRBD1 as a possible D gene (5 bases). CDR3 size: 14 residues. Trimming cost V 6 bases and J 8 bases, with 17 bases left between them. CDR3: CASRPPRVRDEQFF. Here the CDR3 DNA reads TGTGCCAGCAGGCCCCCCCGTGTCAGGGATGAGCAGTTCTTC.

This clonotype was seen just once. The genes are TRBV11-2 and TRBJ2-3; D may match TRBD1 or TRBD2 (5 bases each). V lost 5 bases to trimming and J lost 4 bases, with 13 bases between them. CDR1 is SGHAT and CDR2 is FQNNGV in the germline V gene. This CDR3 is 14 amino acids long. The CDR3 coding sequence is TGTGCCAGCAGCCCCTGGATGGGGGCAGATACGCAGTATTTT. This sequence encodes CASSPWMGADTQYF.

This clonotype showed up just once. CDR3 sequence: CASSLDFKDEQYF. CDR3 nucleotide sequence: TGCGCCAGCAGCTTGGACTTTAAGGACGAGCAGTACTTC. The V call is TRBV5-1, the J call TRBJ2-7; D unresolved. V lost 0 bases, J lost 5 bases, and 9 bases lay in between. This CDR3 spans 13 amino acids. Germline V CDR1 and CDR2: SGHRS, YFSETQ.

The J gene is TRBJ2-1, the V gene TRBV7-9; D is undetermined. Trimming left V 4 bases short and J 0 bases short, with 10 bases between. CDR1 and CDR2 (germline): SEHNR, FQNEAQ (reference sequence). The CDR3 sequence is 15 residues long. CDR3 protein: CASSSDTDSYNEQFF. CDR3 nucleotide sequence: TGTGCCAGCAGCTCCGACACCGACTCCTACAATGAGCAGTTCTTC.

This clonotype was seen once. This chain connects TRBV29-1 to TRBJ2-1; D perhaps matches TRBD2 (6 bases). The CDR3 has 12 residues. CDR1 is SQVTM and CDR2 is ANQGSEA in the germline V gene. The V end was cut by 7 bases, the J end by 9 bases, with 16 bases between. Here the CDR3 DNA reads TGCAGCGCCCTCTTGTCCGGGGGTGAGCAGTTCTTC. Its translation is CSALLSGGEQFF.

The V gene is TRBV29-1, the J gene TRBJ1-1; TRBD1 aligns across 7 bases. Germline-derived CDR1 and CDR2 are SQVTM and ANQGSEA. The CDR3 is 13 amino acids. After removal of 3 bases from V and 10 bases from J, the junction contained 11 bases not matched to a gene. The CDR3 region has the DNA TGCAGCGTTGAGGGCGGGGAGGGGGCTGGAGCTTTCTTT. Translation: CSVEGGEGAGAFF. Complete variable domain (other parts from reference TRBV29-1 and TRBJ1-1): SAVISQKPSRDICQRGTSLTIQCQVDSQVTMMFWYRQQPGQSLTLIATANQGSEATYESGFVIDKFPISRPNLTFSTLTVSNMSPEDSSIYLCSVEGGEGAGAFFGQGTRLTVV.

V usage is TRBV3-1 and J usage is TRBJ2-5, with 7 bases that match TRBD2. Trimming took 4 bases from V and 1 from J; bases not matched to a gene: 3. This CDR3 is built from 14 residues. The V gene's germline CDR1 is LGHDT and CDR2 YNNKEL (reference sequence). CDR3: CASSPGLSQETQYF. The DNA of the CDR3 is TGTGCCAGCAGCCCGGGACTATCCCAAGAGACCCAGTACTTC.

This chain connects TRBV29-1 to TRBJ2-3; 9 positions agree with TRBD1. The CDR3 spans 12 residues. Germline V gives CDR1 SQVTM, CDR2 ANQGSEA. V was clipped by 6 bases and J by 8 bases; unmatched bases: 6. For the CDR3, the DNA is TGCAGCGTCGGGGGACAGGGCGGTACGCAGTATTTT. Protein: CSVGGQGGTQYF.

This sequence joins TRBV29-1 and TRBJ2-1, with D tentatively TRBD1 (6 bases). CDR1 is SQVTM, CDR2 ANQGSEA, per germline. V was trimmed by 4 bases and J by 0 bases, leaving 13 bases between them. This CDR3 is built from 15 residues. CDR3: CSVGGRISSYNEQFF. In DNA form, the CDR3 reads TGCAGCGTTGGGGGGCGCATAAGCTCCTACAATGAGCAGTTCTTC.

The CDR3 DNA sequence: TGCGCCAGCAGCTCTGTAGGACCAAACTACGAGCAGTACTTC. Protein product: CASSSVGPNYEQYF. V usage is TRBV5-1 and J usage is TRBJ2-7, with D hard to call. The V gene's germline CDR1 is SGHRS and CDR2 YFSETQ. V gave up 3 bases and J gave up 3 bases, with 13 bases separating them. The CDR3 is 14 residues long.

The chain links TRBV29-1 to TRBJ2-7, with 7 positions matching TRBD1. Germline CDR1 and CDR2: SQVTM and ANQGSEA. V trimming: 5 bases; J trimming: 2 bases; junction bases outside the gene matches: 6. The CDR3 has 13 amino acids. In DNA, the CDR3 is TGCAGCGTTCGAAAACAGGGGACCTACGAGCAGTACTTC. As protein: CSVRKQGTYEQYF.

The V call is TRBV7-9, the J call TRBJ2-1; 9 positions agree with TRBD1. Germline CDR1 is SEHNR and CDR2 is FQNEAQ (reference sequence). Trimming removed 5 bases from V and 2 bases from J; junction bases left unmatched: 4. This CDR3 spans 15 amino acids. The CDR3 nucleotides read TGTGCCAGCAGCCACCGGGACAGGGCCTACAATGAGCAGTTCTTC. It encodes CASSHRDRAYNEQFF.

The chain combines TRBV27 with TRBJ1-5; a weak D match, TRBD1 (6 bases). This CDR3 is 15 amino acids long. Trimming removed 6 bases from V and 0 bases from J, with 12 bases in between. CDR1 MNHEY and CDR2 SMNVEV come from the germline V gene (reference sequence). The CDR3 nucleotides are TGTGCCAGCAGACCCAGGGGAAATAGCAATCAGCCCCAGCATTTT. Translating it yields CASRPRGNSNQPQHF.

The chain employs TRBV12-5 and TRBJ1-5; D possibly corresponds to TRBD1 (6 bases). Per the germline V gene, CDR1 is LGHNT and CDR2 is FRNRAP. Trimming took 2 bases from V and 3 from J, leaving 11 bases between them. The CDR3 consists of 15 residues. The DNA for the CDR3 is TGTGCTAGTGGTTTGCTTACAGGGTACAATCAGCCCCAGCATTTT. Its protein is CASGLLTGYNQPQHF.

V is TRBV2 and J is TRBJ2-5; 7 bases align to TRBD1. There are 17 residues in the CDR3. Germline assignment: CDR1 SNHLY and CDR2 FYNNEI. The trim removed 5 bases at V and 3 bases at J, leaving 15 bases unmatched. The CDR3 loop reads CASSSPRNRDRKETQYF. DNA of the CDR3: TGTGCCAGCAGTTCCCCGCGGAACCGGGACAGAAAAGAGACCCAGTACTTC.

This rearrangement joins TRBV5-4 to TRBJ1-1; D is possibly TRBD1 (6 bases). Trimming removed 1 base at V and 1 base at J, with 8 bases between. The germline gives CDR1 SGHNT, CDR2 YYREEE (reference sequence). The CDR3 loop spans 14 amino acids. As DNA, the CDR3 is TGTGCCAGCAGCTTGTGGGGGGCGAACACTGAAGCTTTCTTT. It translates to CASSLWGANTEAFF.